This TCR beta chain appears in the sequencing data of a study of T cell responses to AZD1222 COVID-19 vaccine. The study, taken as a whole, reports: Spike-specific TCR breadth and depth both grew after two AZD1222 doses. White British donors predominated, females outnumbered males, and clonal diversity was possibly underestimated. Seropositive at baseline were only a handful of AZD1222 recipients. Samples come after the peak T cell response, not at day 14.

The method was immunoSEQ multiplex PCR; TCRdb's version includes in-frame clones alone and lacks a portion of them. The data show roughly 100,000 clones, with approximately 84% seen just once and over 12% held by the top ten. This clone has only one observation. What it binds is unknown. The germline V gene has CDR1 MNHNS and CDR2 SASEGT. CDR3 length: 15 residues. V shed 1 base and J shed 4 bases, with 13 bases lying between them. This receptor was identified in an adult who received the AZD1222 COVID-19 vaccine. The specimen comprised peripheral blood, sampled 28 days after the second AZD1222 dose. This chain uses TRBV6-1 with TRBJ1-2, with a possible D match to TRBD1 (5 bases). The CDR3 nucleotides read TGTGCCAGCAGTGAAGTGTTGACAGCCACCTATGGCTACACCTTC. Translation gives CASSEVLTATYGYTF.